The next 3 T cell receptor beta chains were all read from a single sample in a study of cytomegalovirus exposure and HLA in healthy donors (dated by TCRdb to about 2017). The method was the immunoSEQ multiplex PCR assay. This is the immuneACCESS table as TCRdb keeps it, with only in-frame sequences that have V and J called. A part of the clones is gone; compared with another copy, unresolved V genes explain less than half, and the rest is unexplained. This sample gives about 360,000 clones in total; 75% to 90% of them show up just once. The top ten clones comprise roughly 0.82% of the sample. Sequencing input: PBMCs. Receptor source: a woman under 30 in good health and CMV-seronegative.

J is TRBJ2-7 and V is TRBV27, with D possibly TRBD1 on 6 matching bases. There are 14 residues in the CDR3. Germline lookup yields CDR1 MNHEY and CDR2 SMNVEV (reference sequence). Trimming took 5 bases from V and 5 from J, leaving 16 bases between them. The CDR3 protein is CASSRKTGYHEQYF. CDR3 DNA: TGTGCCAGCAGTCGAAAAACAGGGTACCACGAGCAGTACTTC.

V usage is TRBV2 and J usage is TRBJ1-1; 7 bases align to TRBD1. The germline gives CDR1 SNHLY, CDR2 FYNNEI. The CDR3 covers 11 residues. Germline trimming cut 6 bases from V and 6 bases from J; bases unmatched to any gene: 1. CDR3 coding DNA: TGTGCCAGCAGGACAGGGTCTGAAGCTTTCTTT. It yields the protein CASRTGSEAFF.

The chain combines TRBV19 with TRBJ2-7; possible D gene TRBD1, 5 bases. V was shortened by 4 bases and J by 6 bases, with 13 bases between the two germline ends. CDR1 and CDR2 (germline): LNHDA, SQIVND (reference sequence). The length of the CDR3 is 13 residues. This CDR3 reads CASSTFREGEQYF. The CDR3 DNA is TGTGCCAGTAGTACGTTCAGGGAAGGCGAGCAGTACTTC.